The next 15 T cell receptor beta chains were all read from a single sample in a study of Ad26.COV2.S vaccination and SARS-CoV-2 variants. Treatment given: roughly 18 received Ad26.COV2.S at low or high dose, single or two shots; a few received placebo; per-sample allocation not given. The samples were gathered on day 63 after the first injection of vaccine or placebo. Sequencing used immunoSEQ multiplex PCR; TCRdb keeps in-frame clones, though not all of them. The data contain some 390,000 clones, about 89% of them singletons. The input for sequencing was peripheral blood, taken in a trial of Ad26.COV2.S vaccine versus placebo. These receptors all stem from a person aged 18-60 years who received the Ad26.COV2.S COVID-19 vaccine or a placebo.

This chain joins TRBV3-1 (or the pseudogene TRBV3-2) and TRBJ2-1; D unresolved. Germline V lookup: CDR1 LGHDT, CDR2 YNNKEL (reference sequence). Trimming left V 0 bases short and J 0 bases short, with 6 bases between. CDR3 length: 15 amino acids. CDR3 DNA sequence: TGTGCCAGCAGCCAAGACCTGAGCTCCTACAATGAGCAGTTCTTC. This sequence encodes CASSQDLSSYNEQFF.

Comments on this clone: One end of the junction is discordant with germline, which a read error may explain. V usage is TRBV6-6 and J usage is TRBJ1-4; D gene uncertain. This CDR3 region has 12 residues. Germline V lookup: CDR1 MNHNY, CDR2 SVGAGI (reference sequence). CDR3 protein: CASSYSNGKLFF. The CDR3 nucleotides read TGTGCCAGCAGTTACTCGAATGGAAAACTGTTTTTT.

CDR3 in DNA: TGTGCTAGTGGCCTATCGGGCACTGAAGCTTTCTTT. Its protein is CASGLSGTEAFF. V and J are TRBV12-5 and TRBJ1-1; no reliable D call. CDR3 length: 12 amino acids. V lost 6 bases and J lost 4, with 9 bases in between. The germline V gene has CDR1 LGHNT and CDR2 FRNRAP.

The rearrangement links TRBV7-9 to TRBJ2-7; D is unresolved. V lost 5 bases to trimming and J lost 3 bases, with 5 bases between them. This CDR3 spans 11 amino acids. Germline V gene lookup returns CDR1 SEHNR and CDR2 FQNEAQ (reference sequence). The chain's CDR3 is CASSELYEQYF. The CDR3 bases are TGTGCCAGCAGCGAACTCTACGAGCAGTACTTC. The whole variable domain, filled in from reference TRBV7-9 and TRBJ2-7, reads DTGVSQNPRHKITKRGQNVTFRCDPISEHNRLYWYRQTLGQGPEFLTYFQNEAQLEKSRLLSDRFSAERPKGSFSTLEIQRTEQGDSAMYLCASSELYEQYFGPGTRLTVT.

The rearrangement links TRBV18 to TRBJ2-1; D tentatively reads TRBD1 or TRBD2 (5 bases each). The CDR3 has 13 residues. V dropped 2 bases and J dropped 6 bases, with 8 bases sitting between them. Germline-derived CDR1 and CDR2 are KGHSH and LQKENI. Here the CDR3 DNA reads TGTGCCAGCTCACCAACGGGGCGCAATGAGCAGTTCTTC. Translated, it gives CASSPTGRNEQFF.

The chain couples TRBV4-1 to TRBJ2-7; D ambiguous. Germline loops: CDR1 MGHRA, CDR2 YSYEKL. Trimming cost V 0 bases and J 4 bases, with 10 bases left between them. This CDR3 spans 14 amino acids. The CDR3 loop reads CASSQEGYGYEQYF. CDR3 in DNA: TGCGCCAGCAGCCAAGAAGGCTACGGGTACGAGCAGTACTTC.

The chain employs TRBV28 and TRBJ2-7; D is undetermined. V lost 5 bases and J 3 bases, leaving 14 bases between the germline ends. From germline, CDR1 is MDHEN and CDR2 SYDVKM. This CDR3 spans 14 amino acids. CDR3 loop: CASSLSGPHYEQYF. The CDR3 nucleotides read TGTGCCAGCAGTCTTAGTGGCCCGCACTACGAGCAGTACTTC.

The gene calls are TRBV6-1 and TRBJ2-2; perhaps TRBD1 as D (6 bases). The germline V gene encodes CDR1 MNHNS and CDR2 SASEGT. The CDR3 runs to 19 residues. V gave up 1 base and J gave up 5 bases, with 23 bases separating them. CDR3 residues: CASSEGMLTGRRETGELFF. The DNA for the CDR3 is TGTGCCAGCAGTGAAGGGATGTTAACAGGGAGAAGGGAGACCGGGGAGCTGTTTTTT.

The rearrangement uses TRBV28 and TRBJ2-2; D possibly corresponds to TRBD2 (6 bases). Looked up from germline, CDR1 is MDHEN and CDR2 is SYDVKM. There are 12 residues in the CDR3. CDR3 sequence: CCCGANTGELFF. The CDR3 region has the DNA TGTTGTTGCGGGGCGAACACCGGGGAGCTGTTTTTT.

The V call is TRBV28, the J call TRBJ2-7, with 11 bases lining up with TRBD2. J gave up 6 bases and V 7 bases, and 11 bases lay outside the gene matches. The CDR3 totals 15 residues. Germline V gene data show CDR1 as MDHEN and CDR2 as SYDVKM. For the CDR3, the DNA is TGTGCCAGCAATTCGTGGGGACTAGCGGTCCTCGAGCAGTACTTC. It encodes CASNSWGLAVLEQYF.

This clone showed up just a few times. The sample holds other DNA sequences that translate to the same CDR3. This CDR3 is CASSVQGNTEAFF. In DNA form, the CDR3 reads TGTGCCAGCAGCGTACAGGGGAACACTGAAGCTTTCTTT. The chain has TRBV9 and TRBJ1-1; D possibly corresponds to TRBD1 (5 bases). Germline CDR1 reads SGDLS; CDR2 reads YYNGEE. Trimming took 1 base from V and 1 from J, leaving 5 bases between them. The CDR3 spans 13 residues. The entire variable domain, with the rest obtained from reference TRBV9 and TRBJ1-1, is as follows: DSGVTQTPKHLITATGQRVTLRCSPRSGDLSVYWYQQSLDQGLQFLIQYYNGEERAKGNILERFSAQQFPDLHSELNLSSLELGDSALYFCASSVQGNTEAFFGQGTRLTVV.

V gene TRBV9 combines with J gene TRBJ1-6; D is ambiguous. Per germline, CDR1 SGDLS and CDR2 YYNGEE. This CDR3 spans 15 amino acids. Deletions cut 3 bases from V and 1 base from J, with 8 bases between. The CDR3: CASSEDLSYNSPLHF. The DNA for the CDR3 is TGTGCCAGCAGCGAGGACTTATCCTATAATTCACCCCTCCACTTT.

The chain combines TRBV2 with TRBJ2-7; 7 nucleotides align to TRBD1. With V trimmed by 7 bases and J by 4 bases, 4 bases remained unmatched. This CDR3 has 12 residues. Germline V gene sequence: CDR1 SNHLY, CDR2 FYNNEI. CDR3 amino acids: CASTRQGYEQYF. CDR3 DNA sequence: TGTGCCAGCACCCGACAGGGTTACGAGCAGTACTTC. The entire variable domain, with the rest obtained from reference TRBV2 and TRBJ2-7, is as follows: EPEVTQTPSHQVTQMGQEVILRCVPISNHLYFYWYRQILGQKVEFLVSFYNNEISEKSEIFDDQFSVERPDGSNFTLKIRSTKLEDSAMYFCASTRQGYEQYFGPGTRLTVT.

The chain combines TRBV11-1 with TRBJ2-1, with D possibly TRBD2 on 5 matching bases. V was pared by 1 base and J by 12 bases, with 16 bases between. This CDR3 is built from 14 residues. The germline V gene encodes CDR1 SGHAT and CDR2 FQDESV (reference sequence). Here the CDR3 DNA reads TGTGCCAGCAGCTTAGACCCGCGGGCGGTTTCGCAGTTCTTC. The encoded protein is CASSLDPRAVSQFF.

The chain carries TRBV6-2 or TRBV6-3 and TRBJ2-7, with TRBD2 matching 10 bases. Germline loops: CDR1 MNHEY, CDR2 SVGEGT. This CDR3 contains 15 residues. The V and J ends lost 1 base and 4 bases, in that order; junction bases with no gene match: 4. Written as DNA, the CDR3 is TGTGCCAGCAGTTACTTGGCTAGCGGGAGTTACGAGCAGTACTTC. Its translation is CASSYLASGSYEQYF.